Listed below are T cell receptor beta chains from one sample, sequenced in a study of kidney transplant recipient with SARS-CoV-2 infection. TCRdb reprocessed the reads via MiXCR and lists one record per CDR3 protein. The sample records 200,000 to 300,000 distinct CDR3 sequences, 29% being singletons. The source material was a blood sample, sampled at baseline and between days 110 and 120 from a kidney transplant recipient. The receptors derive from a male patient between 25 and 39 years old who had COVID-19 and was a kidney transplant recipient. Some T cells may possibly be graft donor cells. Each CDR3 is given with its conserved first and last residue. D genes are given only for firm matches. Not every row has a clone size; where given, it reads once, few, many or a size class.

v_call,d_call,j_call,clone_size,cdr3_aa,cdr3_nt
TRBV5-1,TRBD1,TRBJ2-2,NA,CAGSLETGSTGELFF,TGCGCCGGCAGCTTAGAGACAGGGTCCACCGGGGAGCTGTTTTTT
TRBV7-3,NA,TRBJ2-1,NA,CASSRPGYNEQFF,TGTGCCAGCAGCCGCCCCGGCTACAATGAGCAGTTCTTC
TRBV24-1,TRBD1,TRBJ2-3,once,CATSESGTGGTDTQYF,TGTGCCACCAGTGAATCCGGGACAGGAGGCACAGATACGCAGTATTTT
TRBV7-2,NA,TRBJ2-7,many,CASSLALRYEQYF,TGTGCCAGCAGCTTAGCTTTACGGTACGAGCAGTACTTC
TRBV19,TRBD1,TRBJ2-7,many,CASIGQGYEQYF,TGTGCCAGTATCGGACAGGGCTACGAGCAGTACTTC
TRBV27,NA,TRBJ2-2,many,CASRDNKGAGELFF,TGTGCCAGCAGGGATAATAAGGGGGCCGGGGAGCTGTTTTTT
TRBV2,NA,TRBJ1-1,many,CASSVGNTEAFF,TGTGCCAGCAGTGTGGGGAACACTGAAGCTTTCTTT
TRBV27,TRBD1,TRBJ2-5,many,CASSLLGQGSQETQYF,TGTGCCAGCAGTTTATTGGGACAGGGAAGCCAAGAGACCCAGTACTTC
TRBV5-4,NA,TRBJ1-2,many,CASIIRVPGKTYGYTF,TGTGCCAGCATAATTCGCGTACCAGGAAAGACCTATGGCTACACCTTC
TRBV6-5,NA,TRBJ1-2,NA,CASSLSEECRKTYGHTF,TGTGCCAGCAGTCTCTCAGAGGAATGTAGAAAGACCTATGGCCACACCTTC
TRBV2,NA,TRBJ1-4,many,CASKRGATNEKLFF,TGTGCCAGCAAGAGGGGGGCAACTAATGAAAAACTGTTTTTT
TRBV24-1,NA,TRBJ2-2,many,CATSEAGELFF,TGTGCCACCAGTGAGGCCGGGGAGCTGTTTTTT
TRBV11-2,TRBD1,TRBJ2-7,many,CASSRDRGFSDEQYF,TGTGCCAGCAGCCGGGACAGGGGTTTTAGCGACGAGCAGTACTTC
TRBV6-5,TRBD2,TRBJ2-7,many,CASSVLGTSGSYEQYF,TGTGCCAGCAGTGTACTCGGGACTAGCGGGTCCTACGAGCAGTACTTC
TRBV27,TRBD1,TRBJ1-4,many,CASSHRDQGGREKLFF,TGTGCCAGCAGTCACCGCGACCAGGGGGGAAGAGAAAAACTGTTTTTT
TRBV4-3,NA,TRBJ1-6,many,CASSQAGDSPLHF,TGCGCCAGCAGCCAAGCAGGGGATTCACCCCTCCACTTT
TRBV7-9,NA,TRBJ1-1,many,CASSLGRGLGTEAFF,TGTGCCAGCAGCTTAGGACGGGGGCTAGGCACTGAAGCTTTCTTT
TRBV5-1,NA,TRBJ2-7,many,CASSNELIYEQYF,TGCGCCAGCAGTAACGAACTAATCTACGAGCAGTACTTC
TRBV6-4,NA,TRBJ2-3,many,CASSGRTVDTQYF,TGTGCCAGCAGTGGACGGACGGTGGATACGCAGTATTTT
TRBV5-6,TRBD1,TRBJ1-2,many,CASSVRSIRDSDGYTF,TGTGCCAGCAGCGTACGATCCATCCGGGACAGTGATGGCTACACCTTC
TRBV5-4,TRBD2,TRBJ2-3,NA,CASKPWSAGAPTDTQYF,TGTGCCAGCAAGCCCTGGTCGGCGGGAGCCCCCACAGATACGCAGTATTTT
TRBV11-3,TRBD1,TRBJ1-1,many,CASSLGRNRGAVEAFF,TGTGCCAGCAGCTTAGGGCGGAACAGGGGAGCGGTTGAAGCTTTCTTT
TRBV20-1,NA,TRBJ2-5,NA,CSARDRGLPDFGTQYF,TGCAGTGCTAGAGATAGGGGACTCCCTGATTTTGGGACCCAGTACTTC
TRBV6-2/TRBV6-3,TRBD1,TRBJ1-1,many,CASSYETGYTEAFF,TGTGCCAGCAGTTACGAGACAGGGTACACTGAAGCTTTCTTT
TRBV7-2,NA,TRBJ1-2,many,CASSYRSRDGKTYGYTF,TGTGCCAGCAGCTATAGATCCAGAGACGGAAAGACCTATGGCTACACCTTC
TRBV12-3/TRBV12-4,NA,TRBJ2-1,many,CATREGNEQFF,TGTGCCACCCGTGAGGGCAATGAGCAGTTCTTC
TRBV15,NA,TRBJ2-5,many,CATSRDPRDQETQYF,TGTGCCACCAGCAGAGATCCCAGGGACCAAGAGACCCAGTACTTC
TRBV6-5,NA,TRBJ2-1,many,CASIRTVDNEQFF,TGTGCCAGCATCCGGACAGTGGACAATGAGCAGTTCTTC
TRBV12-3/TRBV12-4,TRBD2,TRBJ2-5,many,CASSTGLPTQYF,TGTGCCAGCAGTACGGGACTACCGACCCAGTACTTC
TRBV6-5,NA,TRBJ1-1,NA,CASSQYGVGRAFF,TGTGCCAGCAGTCAGTATGGGGTGGGACGAGCTTTCTTT
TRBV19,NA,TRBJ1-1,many,CASSMTLRTEAFF,TGTGCCAGTAGTATGACATTAAGGACTGAAGCTTTCTTT
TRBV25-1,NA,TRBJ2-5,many,CASTRDNQETQYF,TGTGCCAGCACCCGGGACAACCAAGAGACCCAGTACTTC
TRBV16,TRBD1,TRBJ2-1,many,CASSLDRVSDEQFF,TGTGCCAGCAGCCTCGACAGGGTTAGCGATGAGCAGTTCTTC
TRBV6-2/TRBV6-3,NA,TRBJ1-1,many,CASSYPTGFGMNTEAFF,TGTGCCAGCAGTTACCCCACAGGGTTTGGTATGAACACTGAAGCTTTCTTT
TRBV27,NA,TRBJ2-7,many,CASSSDPYEQYF,TGTGCCAGCAGTTCGGACCCATACGAGCAGTACTTC